This TCR beta chain comes out of a study of PD-1 blockade in classical Hodgkin lymphoma. Study information: Patients were infused with nivolumab 3 mg/kg every 2 weeks.

A word on this clone: Its antigen is unknown.

As for time point: cycle 4 day 1 (C4D1), after about 6 weeks of nivolumab. All the patients suffered relapse after autologous stem cell transplantation, and brentuximab vedotin exposure differed. Study-level findings and limits: The authors excluded patients who started nivolumab under 1 year after ASCT. Only CD4+ TCR diversity, not CD8+, had risen significantly by C4D1.

The repertoire was sequenced with immunoSEQ multiplex PCR; TCRdb's copy has only in-frame clones and lacks some. The repertoire holds 99,000 or so clones, with around 90% as singletons. CDR1 and CDR2 (germline): SGHTA, FQGNSA. This CDR3 is 16 amino acids long. V trimming: 3 bases; J trimming: 7 bases; junction bases outside the gene matches: 12. Sequenced here: peripheral blood mononuclear cells (PBMCs), sampled before the fourth cycle of nivolumab. The rearrangement joins TRBV7-2 to TRBJ1-2; 9 bases align to TRBD1. The sequence was collected from a human donor with classical Hodgkin lymphoma. The CDR3 loop is CASSFRPGQGGGGYTF. As DNA, the CDR3 is TGTGCCAGCAGCTTTCGCCCGGGACAGGGAGGCGGTGGCTACACCTTC.